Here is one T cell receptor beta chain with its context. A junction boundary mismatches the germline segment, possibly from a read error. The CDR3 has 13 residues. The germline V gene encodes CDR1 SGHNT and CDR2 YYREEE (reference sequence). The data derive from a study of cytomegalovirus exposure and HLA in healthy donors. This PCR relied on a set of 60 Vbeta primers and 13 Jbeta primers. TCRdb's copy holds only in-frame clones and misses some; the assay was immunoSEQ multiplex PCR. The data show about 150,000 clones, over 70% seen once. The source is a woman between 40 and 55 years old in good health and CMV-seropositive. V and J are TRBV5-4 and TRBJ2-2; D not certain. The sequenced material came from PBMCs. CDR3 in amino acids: CASSSANTGELFF. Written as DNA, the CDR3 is TGTGCCAGCAGCAGCGCGAATACCGGGGAGCTGTTTTTT.